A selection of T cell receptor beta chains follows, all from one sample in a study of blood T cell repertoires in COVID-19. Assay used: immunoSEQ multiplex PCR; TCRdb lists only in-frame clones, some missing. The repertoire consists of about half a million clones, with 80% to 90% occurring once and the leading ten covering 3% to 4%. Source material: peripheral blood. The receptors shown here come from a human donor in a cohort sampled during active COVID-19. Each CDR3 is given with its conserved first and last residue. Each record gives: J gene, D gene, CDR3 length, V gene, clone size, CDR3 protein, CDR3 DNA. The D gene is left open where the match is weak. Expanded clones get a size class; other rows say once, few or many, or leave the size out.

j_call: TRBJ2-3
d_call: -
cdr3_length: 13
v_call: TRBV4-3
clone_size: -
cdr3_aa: CASSQDSADTQYF
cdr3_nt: TGCGCCAGCAGCCAAGATTCGGCAGATACGCAGTATTTT

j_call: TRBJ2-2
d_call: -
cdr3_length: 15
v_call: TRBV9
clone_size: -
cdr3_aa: CASSVEQGRTGELFF
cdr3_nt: TGTGCCAGCAGCGTAGAACAGGGAAGGACCGGGGAGCTGTTTTTT

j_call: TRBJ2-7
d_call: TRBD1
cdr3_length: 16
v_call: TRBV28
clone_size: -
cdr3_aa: CASSILHGTGGVEQYF
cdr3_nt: TGTGCCAGCAGTATCCTGCACGGGACAGGGGGCGTCGAGCAGTACTTC

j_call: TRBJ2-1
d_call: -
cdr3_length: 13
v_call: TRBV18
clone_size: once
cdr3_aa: CASSPSQYNEQFF
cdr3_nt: TGTGCCAGCTCACCATCTCAGTACAATGAGCAGTTCTTC

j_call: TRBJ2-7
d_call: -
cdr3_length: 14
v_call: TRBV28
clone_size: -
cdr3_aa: CASSAGTATYEQYF
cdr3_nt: TGTGCCAGCAGTGCCGGGACTGCGACCTACGAGCAGTACTTC

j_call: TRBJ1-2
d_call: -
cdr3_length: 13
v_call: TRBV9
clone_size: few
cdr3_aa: CASSPEAGGGYTF
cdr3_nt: TGTGCCAGCAGCCCAGAAGCGGGCGGAGGCTACACCTTC

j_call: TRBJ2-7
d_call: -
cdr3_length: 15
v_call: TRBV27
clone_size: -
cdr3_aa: CASIRKAGISYEQYF
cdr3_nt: TGTGCCAGCATTCGAAAGGCAGGGATTTCCTACGAGCAGTACTTC

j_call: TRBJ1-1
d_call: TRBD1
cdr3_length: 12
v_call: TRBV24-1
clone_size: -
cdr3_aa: CATSEVQGEAFF
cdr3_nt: TGTGCCACCAGTGAAGTACAGGGGGAAGCTTTCTTT

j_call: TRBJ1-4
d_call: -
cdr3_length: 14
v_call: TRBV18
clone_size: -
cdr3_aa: CASSPTADAEKLFF
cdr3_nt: TGTGCCAGCTCACCTACAGCGGATGCTGAAAAACTGTTTTTT

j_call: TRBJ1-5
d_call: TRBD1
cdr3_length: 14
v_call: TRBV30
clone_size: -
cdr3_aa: CAWSVDGTGGRQHF
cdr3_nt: TGTGCCTGGAGTGTCGATGGGACAGGGGGCCGCCAGCATTTT

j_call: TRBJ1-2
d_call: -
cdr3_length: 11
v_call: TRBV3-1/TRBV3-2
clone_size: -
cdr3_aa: CASSQAYGYTF
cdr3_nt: TGTGCCAGCAGCCAGGCCTATGGCTACACCTTC

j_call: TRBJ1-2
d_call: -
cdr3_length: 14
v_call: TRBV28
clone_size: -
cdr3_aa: CASSLSTGNYGYTF
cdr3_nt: TGTGCCAGCAGTTTATCTACAGGCAACTATGGCTACACCTTC

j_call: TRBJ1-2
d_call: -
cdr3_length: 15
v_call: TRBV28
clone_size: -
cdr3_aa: CASSYSQGMSYGYTF
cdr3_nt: TGTGCCAGCAGTTATTCACAGGGTATGAGCTATGGCTACACCTTC

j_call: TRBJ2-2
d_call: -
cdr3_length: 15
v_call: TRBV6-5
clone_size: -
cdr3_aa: CASSSPGGAAGELFF
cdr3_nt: TGTGCCAGCAGCTCCCCCGGGGGTGCGGCCGGGGAGCTGTTTTTT

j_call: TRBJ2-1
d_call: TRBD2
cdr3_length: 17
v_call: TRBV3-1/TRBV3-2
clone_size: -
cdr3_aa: CASSPYKAGRAGGEQFF
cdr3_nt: TGTGCCAGCAGCCCGTATAAAGCCGGGAGGGCCGGGGGTGAGCAGTTCTTC

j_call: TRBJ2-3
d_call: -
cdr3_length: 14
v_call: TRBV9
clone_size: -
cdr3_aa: CASSLATSTDTQYF
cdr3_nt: TGTGCCAGCAGCCTAGCAACAAGCACAGATACGCAGTATTTT

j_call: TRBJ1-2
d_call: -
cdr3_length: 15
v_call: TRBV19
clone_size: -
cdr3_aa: CASSIRGGAGYGYTF
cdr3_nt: TGTGCCAGTAGTATACGAGGGGGGGCTGGCTATGGCTACACCTTC

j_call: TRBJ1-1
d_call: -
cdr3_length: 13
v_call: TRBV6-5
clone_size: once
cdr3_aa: CASNRGGNTEAFF
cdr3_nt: TGTGCCAGCAACCGGGGGGGCAACACTGAAGCTTTCTTT

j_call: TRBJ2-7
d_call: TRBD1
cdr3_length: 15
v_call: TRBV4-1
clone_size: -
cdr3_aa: CASSQAWTGPYEQYF
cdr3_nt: TGCGCCAGCAGCCAAGCTTGGACAGGCCCCTACGAGCAGTACTTC

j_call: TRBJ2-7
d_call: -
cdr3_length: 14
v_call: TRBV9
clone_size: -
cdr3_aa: CASSVDGQNYEQYF
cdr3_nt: TGTGCCAGCAGCGTAGATGGACAAAACTACGAGCAGTACTTC

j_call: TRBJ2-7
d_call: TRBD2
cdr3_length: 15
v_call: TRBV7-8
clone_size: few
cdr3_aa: CASSLDPAGTYEQYF
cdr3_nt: TGTGCCAGCAGCTTAGACCCAGCGGGGACCTACGAGCAGTACTTC

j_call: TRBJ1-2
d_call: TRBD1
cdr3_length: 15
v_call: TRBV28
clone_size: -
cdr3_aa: CASSLRQGATYGYTF
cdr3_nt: TGTGCCAGCAGTTTACGGCAGGGGGCGACCTATGGCTACACCTTC

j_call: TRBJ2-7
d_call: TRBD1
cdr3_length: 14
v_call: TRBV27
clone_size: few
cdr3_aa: CASSFRDSGYEQYF
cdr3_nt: TGTGCCAGCAGTTTCCGGGACAGTGGGTACGAGCAGTACTTC

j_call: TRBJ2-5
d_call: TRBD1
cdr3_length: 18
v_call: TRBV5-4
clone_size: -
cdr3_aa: CASSLSRAGGVIVETQYF
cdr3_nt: TGTGCCAGCAGCTTGTCGAGGGCAGGGGGTGTTATAGTAGAGACCCAGTACTTC

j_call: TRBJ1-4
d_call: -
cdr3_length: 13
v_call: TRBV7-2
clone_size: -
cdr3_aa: CASSPRVWEKLFF
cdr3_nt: TGTGCCAGCAGCCCCAGGGTGTGGGAAAAACTGTTTTTT